This T cell receptor (beta chain) was identified in a study of blood T cell repertoires in COVID-19 (TCRdb year 2020). Background on the whole study: Collaborator samples came from the United States, Italy and Spain and covered acute and convalescent phases of COVID-19. The repertoires were released in a freely available public database meant as a resource for research on the immune response to SARS-CoV-2. The prospective study material was composed of cDNA or gDNA derived from T cells, B-cell-depleted T cells, or PBMCs. A de-identified subject ID, COVID-19 status, age in years and sex were almost always included in the sample metadata. Where available, HLA class I and class II types were taken from metadata supplied by the sample provider and were not determined by assay-based typing. Samples came from the ongoing ImmuneRACE study (first 160 participants) plus 1,254 subjects from 6 global collaborators. The dataset comprised deeply sampled blood TCRbeta repertoires from subjects exposed to, actively infected with, or recovered from COVID-19. Results and caveats for the whole study, not just this receptor: The quantity of clinical and demographic metadata differed by source and by participant and was supplied without curation.

The immunoSEQ Assay, a bias-controlled multiplex PCR, was used to amplify TCRbeta CDR3 regions from genomic DNA. From the authors' description of their analysis: The number of nucleated cells in each sample was estimated by amplification of reference gene primers within the assay. To quantify the absolute abundance of each unique TCRbeta CDR3 rearrangement, sequence reads were collapsed and filtered. For each sample, productive Simpson clonality was calculated by taking the square root of Simpson's diversity index across productive rearrangements. This is the immuneACCESS table as TCRdb keeps it, with only in-frame sequences that have V and J called. A part of the clones is gone; compared with another copy, unresolved V genes explain less than half, and the rest is unexplained. For V, J and clone size, that table is used; D and trimming come from the DNA. The sample table contains some 160,000 clones; only one count was recorded for 88% of them. The top ten clonotypes cover approximately 2% of the sample.

Another Seattle source contributed samples from volunteer blood donors who had recovered from COVID-19. Whole blood was collected in K2EDTA tubes by collaborating institutions according to the institutions' own protocols. For TCRbeta analysis, collaborators shipped samples as frozen whole blood, isolated PBMCs, or DNA extracted from either of those sample types. As to this clone: Its antigen is still unknown. No clone much larger than this one lies a single base away; base qualities are absent.

The sample was peripheral blood. This TCR derives from a man aged 45-60 years who had recovered from COVID-19.

The nucleotides are TGTGCCAGCAGTCCCTATCCCCCCCTAGCGGGGGGCGCAGATACGCAGTATTTT. This yields the protein CASSPYPPLAGGADTQYF. The V gene is TRBV6-6 and the J gene is TRBJ2-3; 11 middle bases align to TRBD2. Trimming takes 5 bases off V and 4 bases off J; junction bases not matched to a gene: 14. The CDR3 contains 18 residues, cysteine and phenylalanine counted. Only the CDR3 portion is preserved as DNA: 54 bases, with reading frame beginning at the first base. CDR1 and CDR2 were assigned from the germline V gene (reference sequence) as MNHNY and SVGAGI.